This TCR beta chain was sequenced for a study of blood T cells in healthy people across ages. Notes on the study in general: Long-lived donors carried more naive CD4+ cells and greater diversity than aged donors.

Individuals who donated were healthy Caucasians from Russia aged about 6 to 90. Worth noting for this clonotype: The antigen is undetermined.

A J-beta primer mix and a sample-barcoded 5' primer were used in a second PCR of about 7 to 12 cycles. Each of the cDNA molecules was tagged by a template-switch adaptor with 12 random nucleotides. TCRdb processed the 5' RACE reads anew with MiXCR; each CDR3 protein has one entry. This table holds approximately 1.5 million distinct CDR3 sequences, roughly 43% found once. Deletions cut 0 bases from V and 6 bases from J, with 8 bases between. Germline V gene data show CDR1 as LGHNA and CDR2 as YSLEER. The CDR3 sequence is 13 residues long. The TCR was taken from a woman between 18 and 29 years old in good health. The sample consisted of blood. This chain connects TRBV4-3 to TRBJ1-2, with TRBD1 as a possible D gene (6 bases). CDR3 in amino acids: CASSQDQGHGYTF. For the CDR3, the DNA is TGCGCCAGCAGCCAAGATCAGGGGCATGGCTACACCTTC.